This TCR beta chain derives from a study of cytomegalovirus exposure and HLA in healthy donors. Findings and limits, study-wide: That first-cohort TCR clusters tended to co-occur in the 100 to 150 validation repertoires was found in a later analysis. The study designated around 150 TCR beta chains cytomegalovirus-associated. CMV antigen specificity of a few CMV-associated chains was confirmed in vitro.

The donors were in the roughly 120-subject validation cohort; that cohort was separate from the approximately 700-subject first cohort. This clone was picked up a small number of times. Its specificity is not known. Data came from immunoSEQ multiplex PCR; TCRdb stores just in-frame clones and leaves some out. The profile shows 150,000 to 200,000 clones, approximately 88% of them singletons. The CDR3 extends over 13 amino acids. Germline assignment: CDR1 SQVTM and CDR2 ANQGSEA. V lost 4 bases and J 4 bases, leaving 11 bases between the germline ends. This clonotype was obtained from a young man in good health and CMV-seropositive. Sequenced: PBMCs. V gene TRBV29-1 combines with J gene TRBJ2-1; possible D gene TRBD2, 5 bases. The CDR3 DNA sequence: TGCAGCGTTGGGATGAGGGCTTACAATGAGCAGTTCTTC. Its translation is CSVGMRAYNEQFF.